This record covers a single TCR beta chain. Its cognate antigen is unknown. Patients had to be free of confetti depigmentation, indicating active vitiligo. Trimming took 3 bases from V and 5 from J; bases not matched to a gene: 9. Germline V lookup: CDR1 LNHNV, CDR2 YYDKDF (reference sequence). This CDR3 comprises 15 residues. The sample originates from a study of resident and recirculating memory T cells in vitiligo. Findings and limits, study-wide: Non-conserved TCRs across sites and patients suggested distinct clones per lesion.

Sequencing was performed with immunoSEQ multiplex PCR; in TCRdb, only in-frame clones are kept and a portion is missing. This table has fewer than 80,000 clones, more than 85% appearing once. The clonotype was recovered from a male donor with vitiligo. The chain combines TRBV15 with TRBJ1-1; TRBD1 agrees at 7 bases. Sequencing was done on a sample of blood. CDR3 in DNA: TGTGCCACCAGCAGGTATACAGGGGAAGGTACTGAAGCTTTCTTT. It encodes CATSRYTGEGTEAFF.